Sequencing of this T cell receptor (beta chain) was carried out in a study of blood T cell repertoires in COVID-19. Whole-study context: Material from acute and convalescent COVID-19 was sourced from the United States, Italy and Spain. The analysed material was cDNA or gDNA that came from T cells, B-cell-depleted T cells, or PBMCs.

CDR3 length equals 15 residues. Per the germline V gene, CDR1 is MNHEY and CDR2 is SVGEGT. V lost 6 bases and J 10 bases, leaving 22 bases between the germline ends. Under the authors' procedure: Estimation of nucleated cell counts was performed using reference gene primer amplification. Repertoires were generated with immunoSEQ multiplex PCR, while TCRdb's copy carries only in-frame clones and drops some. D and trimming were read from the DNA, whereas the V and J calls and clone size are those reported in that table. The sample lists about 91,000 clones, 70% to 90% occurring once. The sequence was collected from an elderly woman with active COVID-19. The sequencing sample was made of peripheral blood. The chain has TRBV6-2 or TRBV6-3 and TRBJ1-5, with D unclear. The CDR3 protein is CASRPYTGVIGPQHF. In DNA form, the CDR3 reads TGTGCCAGCAGACCTTATACCGGGGTGATTGGACCCCAGCATTTT.